These 6 T cell receptor beta chains share one sample of origin, sequenced in a study of CD8 T cells in Susac syndrome. It was with random hexamers that roughly 0.5 to 1 ug RNA was reverse transcribed. TCRdb itself ran the immunoSEQ multiplex PCR reads through MiXCR, one entry per CDR3 protein. The table records 250,000 to 300,000 distinct CDR3 sequences, approximately 81% of them present only once. Sample: CD8+ T cells from PBMCs. The receptors shown here come from a human donor with multiple sclerosis.

In DNA, the CDR3 is TGCAGCGTTGATGGGTCGACCGGGGAGCTGTTTTTT. Its translation: CSVDGSTGELFF. V usage is TRBV29-1 and J usage is TRBJ2-2; D ambiguous. CDR1 is SQVTM and CDR2 is ANQGSEA in the germline V gene. This CDR3 has 12 amino acids. V lost 3 bases and J 5 bases, leaving 7 bases between the germline ends.

The V gene is TRBV27, the J gene TRBJ2-7, with TRBD2 as a possible D gene (6 bases). With 8 bases removed from V and 5 bases from J, the gap between germline ends came to 16 bases. Germline assignment: CDR1 MNHEY and CDR2 SMNVEV (reference sequence). The CDR3 consists of 13 residues. The CDR3 region has the DNA TGTGCCAGCCTTGGGGGGAGTGGACACGAGCAGTACTTC. Protein product: CASLGGSGHEQYF.

The J gene is TRBJ2-7, the V gene TRBV7-6; TRBD1 might be the D (5 bases). This CDR3 comprises 13 residues. Deletions cut 1 base from V and 5 bases from J, with 9 bases between. CDR1 SGHVS and CDR2 FNYEAQ come from the germline V gene. The CDR3 bases are TGTGCCAGCAGCTTAGGGTCCAGGGACGAGCAGTACTTC. Amino acids: CASSLGSRDEQYF.

J is TRBJ2-5 and V is TRBV7-9; D call uncertain. Germline V CDR1 and CDR2: SEHNR, FQNEAQ (reference sequence). CDR3 size: 14 residues. Deletions cut 1 base from V and 1 base from J, with 7 bases between. CDR3 loop: CASSLVRFQETQYF. The CDR3 DNA follows: TGTGCCAGCAGCTTAGTGCGATTCCAAGAGACCCAGTACTTC.

V usage is TRBV30 and J usage is TRBJ2-1; 9 nucleotides align to TRBD2. J gave up 5 bases and V 2 bases, and 4 bases lay outside the gene matches. CDR3 length equals 14 residues. Germline loops: CDR1 GTSNPN, CDR2 SVGIG (reference sequence). CDR3 sequence: CAWSSRGGDNEQFF. CDR3 DNA sequence: TGTGCCTGGAGTTCCCGCGGGGGGGACAATGAGCAGTTCTTC. Complete variable domain (other parts from reference TRBV30 and TRBJ2-1): SQTIHQWPATLVQPVGSPLSLECTVEGTSNPNLYWYRQAAGRGLQLLFYSVGIGQISSEVPQNLSASRPQDRQFILSSKKLLLSDSGFYLCAWSSRGGDNEQFFGPGTRLTVL.

A single count supports this clonotype. The chain combines TRBV19 with TRBJ2-5; perhaps TRBD2 as D (5 bases). The CDR3 contains 13 residues. V lost 0 bases and J lost 10, with 12 bases in between. Germline V gives CDR1 LNHDA, CDR2 SQIVND (reference sequence). CDR3 loop: CASSIDGEQIQYF. The DNA for the CDR3 is TGTGCCAGTAGTATAGATGGGGAGCAGATCCAGTACTTC.